The 13 T cell receptor beta chains below all came from one sample that was sequenced in a study of cytomegalovirus exposure and HLA in healthy donors. The PCR was carried out with 60 Vbeta primers and 13 Jbeta primers. The repertoire was sequenced with immunoSEQ multiplex PCR; TCRdb's copy has only in-frame clones and lacks some. The data contain about 200,000 clones, 86% of them seen just once; the ten biggest clones take up approximately 0.31%. The sample taken for sequencing was PBMCs. Receptors were obtained from a young woman in good health and CMV-seronegative.

V is TRBV2 and J is TRBJ2-5; weak D call: TRBD2 (5 bases). V was pared by 1 base and J by 7 bases, with 16 bases between. The V gene's germline CDR1 is SNHLY and CDR2 FYNNEI. The CDR3 length is 15 residues. Here the CDR3 reads CASSEGPSLPGTQYF. The DNA for the CDR3 is TGTGCCAGCAGTGAAGGGCCTAGCCTCCCGGGGACCCAGTACTTC.

The V and J genes are TRBV9 and TRBJ2-3, with 9 nucleotides matching TRBD2. Trimming at V came to 4 bases and at J to 4 bases, leaving 7 bases not matched to a gene. From germline, CDR1 is SGDLS and CDR2 YYNGEE. CDR3 length: 15 amino acids. The CDR3 is CASSISGGVSDTQYF. In nucleotides, the CDR3 is TGTGCCAGCAGCATTAGCGGGGGTGTATCAGATACGCAGTATTTT. The full variable domain, rest sourced from reference TRBV9 and TRBJ2-3, is DSGVTQTPKHLITATGQRVTLRCSPRSGDLSVYWYQQSLDQGLQFLIQYYNGEERAKGNILERFSAQQFPDLHSELNLSSLELGDSALYFCASSISGGVSDTQYFGPGTRLTVL.

Of note for this clone: Other DNA sequences from this sample encode an identical CDR3 as well. The chain combines TRBV9 with TRBJ2-1, with 10 bases that match TRBD2. The CDR3 spans 15 residues. CDR1 SGDLS and CDR2 YYNGEE come from the germline V gene. The J segment lost 5 bases and the V segment lost 0 bases, leaving 2 bases of the junction unmatched. The CDR3: CASSVVSGGNNEQFF. CDR3 DNA sequence: TGTGCCAGCAGCGTAGTTAGCGGGGGGAACAATGAGCAGTTCTTC.

The chain carries TRBV28 and TRBJ1-3, with 9 bases that match TRBD1. The CDR3 length is 15 residues. Germline lookup yields CDR1 MDHEN and CDR2 SYDVKM. V shed 7 bases and J 0 bases; nucleotides not matched to a gene: 4. CDR3 coding DNA: TGTGCCAGCAATGAGGGACAGGGCTCTGGAAACACCATATATTTT. Amino acid sequence: CASNEGQGSGNTIYF.

For this clone: Other DNA sequences in the sample encode the same CDR3. This chain connects TRBV29-1 to TRBJ1-1, with D uncertain. Looked up from germline, CDR1 is SQVTM and CDR2 is ANQGSEA. The CDR3 spans 12 residues. Between the trimmed V and J ends, which lost 3 bases and 4 bases, there was a span of 9 bases. This CDR3 is CSVERDSTEAFF. The CDR3 DNA reads as TGCAGCGTTGAGAGGGATAGCACTGAAGCTTTCTTT.

Note on this clone: At the DNA level, this CDR3 is encoded by other sequences in the same sample as well. The rearrangement uses TRBV6-1 and TRBJ1-2, with 8 bases identical to TRBD1. With 3 bases clipped from V and 3 bases from J, the junction kept 6 bases outside the gene matches. Germline V lookup: CDR1 MNHNS, CDR2 SASEGT. This CDR3 comprises 15 residues. The CDR3 DNA reads as TGTGCCAGCAGTGATTTAGCGACAGGGGACTATGGCTACACCTTC. This translates into CASSDLATGDYGYTF.

A word on this clone: The same CDR3 can be traced to other DNA sequences in this sample. The genes are TRBV5-1 and TRBJ2-2, with D possibly matching TRBD2 (5 bases). CDR1 and CDR2 from the germline V gene are SGHRS and YFSETQ. With 0 bases removed from V and 4 bases from J, the gap between germline ends came to 10 bases. This CDR3 contains 15 residues. The CDR3 bases are TGCGCCAGCAGCTTGGCCGGGGTAGGCACCGGGGAGCTGTTTTTT. It yields the protein CASSLAGVGTGELFF.

The rearrangement uses TRBV10-3 and TRBJ2-5; a possible D gene is TRBD1 (5 bases). V shed 4 bases and J shed 5 bases, with 11 bases lying between them. The germline gives CDR1 ENHRY, CDR2 SYGVKD. The CDR3 totals 13 residues. As DNA, the CDR3 is TGTGCCATCAGTGGAACAGGAGATGAGACCCAGTACTTC. Translated, it gives CAISGTGDETQYF.

The chain combines TRBV7-3 with TRBJ2-7; D is perhaps TRBD1 (5 bases). Trimming shortened V by 1 base and J by 5 bases, and 18 bases separated the two germline ends. Germline V gene data show CDR1 as SGHTA and CDR2 as FQGTGA. The CDR3 sequence is 16 residues long. The CDR3 sequence: CASSLKATGIVHEQYF. Written as DNA, the CDR3 is TGTGCCAGCAGCTTAAAAGCCACAGGAATCGTCCACGAGCAGTACTTC.

V usage is TRBV5-4 and J usage is TRBJ2-1; 7 nucleotides line up with TRBD2. Germline V gene sequence: CDR1 SGHNT, CDR2 YYREEE (reference sequence). The CDR3 is 16 residues long. V shed 5 bases and J 0 bases; nucleotides not matched to a gene: 8. CDR3 sequence (DNA): TGTGCCAGCAGTATGCGGGGGTTAAGCTCCTACAATGAGCAGTTCTTC. Amino acids: CASSMRGLSSYNEQFF. Supplemented by reference TRBV5-4 and TRBJ2-1, the full variable domain reads ETGVTQSPTHLIKTRGQQVTLRCSSQSGHNTVSWYQQALGQGPQFIFQYYREEENGRGNFPPRFSGLQFPNYSSELNVNALELDDSALYLCASSMRGLSSYNEQFFGPGTRLTVL.

The chain has TRBV6-5 and TRBJ1-3; tentative D call: TRBD1 (5 bases). This CDR3 is 14 amino acids long. Trimming pared 2 bases from V and 5 bases from J, leaving 10 bases between. Germline CDR1 is MNHEY and CDR2 is SVGAGI. CDR3 residues: CASSYVDSRNTIYF. The DNA for the CDR3 is TGTGCCAGCAGTTACGTAGACAGCAGAAACACCATATATTTT.

V is TRBV6-1 and J is TRBJ1-1; D gene ambiguous. Germline V gives CDR1 MNHNS, CDR2 SASEGT. Between the trimmed V and J ends, which lost 2 bases and 3 bases, there was a span of 4 bases. The CDR3 covers 12 residues. The CDR3 sequence: CASSEYYTEAFF. CDR3 coding DNA: TGTGCCAGCAGTGAATATTACACTGAAGCTTTCTTT.

The chain combines TRBV7-2 with TRBJ2-6, with D perhaps matching TRBD1 (5 bases). The germline V gene has CDR1 SGHTA and CDR2 FQGNSA. Trimming stripped 5 bases from V and 3 bases from J, with 11 bases between. This CDR3 contains 15 residues. CDR3 coding DNA: TGTGCCAGCAGCAGGGGAAGGGGTGGGGCCAACGTCCTGACTTTC. Translation gives CASSRGRGGANVLTF.